Listed below are T cell receptor beta chains from one sample, sequenced in a study of T cell repertoires in cytomegalovirus infection. Each CDR3 protein gets one entry after TCRdb re-called the reads with MiXCR. The sample comprises around 450,000 distinct CDR3 sequences, 25% to 40% of which are singletons, and around 13% rests with the top ten. Sequencing used PBMCs. Source of these receptors: a human donor in good health (CMV status not recorded). Some clones in this sample may be carry-over from other donors' samples. The CDR3 runs from the conserved cysteine through the conserved F or W. The order of the fields is J gene, D gene, V gene, clone size, CDR3 DNA, CDR3 protein. D genes are given only for firm matches. Clone size is not always given. Where it is, it says once, few, many or a class for expanded clones.

TRBJ1-5 NA TRBV12-3/TRBV12-4 few TGTGCCAGCAGTCTGAGGAAAGGGAGTAGCAATCAGCCCCAGCATTTT CASSLRKGSSNQPQHF
TRBJ2-1 NA TRBV19 NA TGTGCCAGTGTTGGGGTTAACAATGAGCAGTTCTTC CASVGVNNEQFF
TRBJ2-5 NA TRBV24-1 few TGTGCCACGAGCCCGGGACCGCCCCACCAAGAGACCCAGTACTTC CATSPGPPHQETQYF
TRBJ2-4 NA TRBV19 NA TGTGCCAGTAGTCCCTCCCCGTGGAGCACTGCCAAAAACATTCAGTACTTC CASSPSPWSTAKNIQYF
TRBJ2-7 TRBD1 TRBV6-6 few TGTGCCAGCTTAACGACAGGGGTCCCCTACGAGCAGTACTTC CASLTTGVPYEQYF
TRBJ1-1 TRBD1 TRBV4-2 few TGTGCCAGCAGCCAAGGGACAGGGGAGGCTTTCTTT CASSQGTGEAFF
TRBJ1-4 NA TRBV5-1 NA TGCGCCAGCAGCTTGGGCCCCCTGTCCCATGAAAAACTGTTTTTT CASSLGPLSHEKLFF
TRBJ2-1 NA TRBV27 NA TGTGCCAGCAGTTTAAGGGACCCCAATGAGCAGTTCTTC CASSLRDPNEQFF
TRBJ2-7 NA TRBV6-6 NA TGTGCCCGCAGTTACGCCGAGGGATCCTACGAGCAGTACTTC CARSYAEGSYEQYF
TRBJ1-4 TRBD1 TRBV6-6 few TGTGCCAGCAGAGGACAGGGTGCAACTAATGAAAAACTGTTTTTT CASRGQGATNEKLFF
TRBJ2-2 NA TRBV5-1 NA TGCGCCAGCAGCTTGGTTATGGACACCGGGGAGCTGTTTTTT CASSLVMDTGELFF
TRBJ1-2 NA TRBV5-6 few TGTGCCAGCAGCTTGGGTTACCCACAGTATGGCTACACCTTC CASSLGYPQYGYTF
TRBJ1-1 NA TRBV19 many TGTGCCACCTCGACCCTCGCTTCGAACACTGAAGCTTTCTTT CATSTLASNTEAFF
TRBJ2-1 NA TRBV28 NA TGTGCCAGCAGGAAATCCCCGAATTATGAGCAGTTCTTC CASRKSPNYEQFF
TRBJ1-2 NA TRBV5-8 NA TGTGCCAGCAGCTCGAGCGGGGTCTATGGCTACACCTTC CASSSSGVYGYTF
TRBJ1-2 NA TRBV7-9 NA TGTGCCAGCAGCTTATATTGGACAGAAACCAACTATGGCTACACCTTC CASSLYWTETNYGYTF
TRBJ1-2 NA TRBV6-6 NA TGTGCCGGGGGGGGGGGGACCCGCACCTTC CAGGGGTRTF
TRBJ2-1 TRBD2 TRBV27 NA TGTGCCAGCAGTCGAACCGGGACTAGCGGGGGGGCGAATGAGCAGTTCTTC CASSRTGTSGGANEQFF
TRBJ1-4 NA TRBV5-5 few TGTGCCAGCAGCTTGTCCGGGAGAGGAGGTGAAAAACTGTTTTTT CASSLSGRGGEKLFF
TRBJ1-5 TRBD1 TRBV18 few TGTGCCAGCTCACCCAGACAGGGTTTCAATCAGCCCCAGCATTTT CASSPRQGFNQPQHF
TRBJ2-6 NA TRBV27 few TGTGCCAGCAGTTTAGGCATGGCTGGGGCCAACGTCCTGACTTTC CASSLGMAGANVLTF
TRBJ2-2 NA TRBV2 few TGTGCCAGCAACCCAAGGACTCCCGGGGAGCTGTTTTTT CASNPRTPGELFF
TRBJ2-6 TRBD1 TRBV7-6 many TGTGCCAGCAGCACCTGGACAGGATCCTCCTCTGGGGCCAACGTCCTGACTTTC CASSTWTGSSSGANVLTF
TRBJ1-1 NA TRBV7-8 NA TGTGCCAGCAGCTTAGACGCGGCGGACCGTGAAGCTTTCTTT CASSLDAADREAFF
TRBJ1-1 TRBD1 TRBV7-8 NA TGTGCCAGCAGCTTAGAGGACAGGGGTAACACTGAAGCTTTCTTT CASSLEDRGNTEAFF
TRBJ1-1 NA TRBV6-5 few TGTGCCAGCAGTAGGGGCAGACCGAACACTGAAGCTTTCTTT CASSRGRPNTEAFF
TRBJ2-7 NA TRBV7-8 many TGTGCCAGCAGCTCACAATCTGTCGGGGCCTACGAGCAGTACTTC CASSSQSVGAYEQYF
TRBJ1-1 NA TRBV7-2 many TGTGCCAGCAGCTTATCCCCGATGAACACTGAAGCTTTCTTT CASSLSPMNTEAFF
TRBJ1-2 NA TRBV6-1 NA TGTGCCAGCAGTGGTCAGTTGGATTGGAGTTATGGCTACACCTTC CASSGQLDWSYGYTF
TRBJ1-4 NA TRBV30 NA TGTGCCTGGCTCGCGGGGAAAGGAGAAAAACTGTTTTTT CAWLAGKGEKLFF
TRBJ2-1 NA TRBV6-1 NA TGTGCCAGCAGTGATGCCCACGTCCGAGGGAATGAGCAGTTCTTC CASSDAHVRGNEQFF
TRBJ2-7 NA TRBV10-3 many TGTGCCATCAGTGAGTCGAGCAGGGACGAGCAGTACTTC CAISESSRDEQYF
TRBJ2-1 NA TRBV18 NA TGTGCCAGCTCACCACTCAATCCAGGGCTCTCCTACAATGAGCAGTTCTTC CASSPLNPGLSYNEQFF
TRBJ2-1 NA TRBV19 few TGTGCCAGTAGCGCTCTTTCACCAGTGGGGCAGTTCTTC CASSALSPVGQFF
TRBJ2-7 TRBD1 TRBV6-6 NA TGTGCCAGCAGTTCATTGACAGGGGCATCCTACGAGCAGTACTTC CASSSLTGASYEQYF
TRBJ2-7 TRBD1 TRBV24-1 NA TGTGCCACCAGTGATACTCCCGGGACAGGGGAACACGAGCAGTACTTC CATSDTPGTGEHEQYF
TRBJ2-5 NA TRBV20-1 NA TGCAGTGCTAGGGGAACCGGGGCCCAAGAGACCCAGTACTTC CSARGTGAQETQYF
TRBJ2-7 TRBD2 TRBV14 NA TGTGCCAGCAGCCAAGATAGGCTCCAGCGGGGGAGCTCCTACGAGCAGTACTTC CASSQDRLQRGSSYEQYF
TRBJ1-5 NA TRBV12-3/TRBV12-4 many TGTGCCAGCAGTACCAGCCCTCTTAGCAATCAGCCCCAGCATTTT CASSTSPLSNQPQHF
TRBJ2-1 NA TRBV11-3 many TGTGCCAGCAGCTTAGGGCGGATCAATGAGCAGTTCTTC CASSLGRINEQFF
TRBJ2-1 TRBD2 TRBV12-3/TRBV12-4 NA TGTGCCAGCAGTACCTGGGCTAGCGGGGGGGCCGGCGAGCAGTTCTTC CASSTWASGGAGEQFF
TRBJ2-1 NA TRBV5-6 few TGTGCCAGCAGCTTGGTGGGGGAACTCACTAGCTCCTACAATGAGCAGTTCTTC CASSLVGELTSSYNEQFF
TRBJ1-2 NA TRBV7-9 many TGTGCCAGCAGCTTAATTAACTATGGCTACACCTTC CASSLINYGYTF
TRBJ2-2 TRBD1 TRBV6-1 NA TGTGCCAGCAGTACAAACAGGGGCCCCGGGGAGCTGTTTTTT CASSTNRGPGELFF
TRBJ1-6 NA TRBV7-2 NA TGTGCCAGCAGCAAAGGGGGCTCCTATAATTCACCCCTCCACTTT CASSKGGSYNSPLHF
TRBJ1-2 TRBD1 TRBV12-3/TRBV12-4 few TGTGCCAGCAGTGGGCCCGGGGGGACAGGTCACTATGGCTACACCTTC CASSGPGGTGHYGYTF
TRBJ2-2 NA TRBV4-1 few TGCGCCAGCAGCCAGGAGCCACAGGGGAACACCGGGGAGCTGTTTTTT CASSQEPQGNTGELFF
TRBJ1-5 NA TRBV19 once TGTGCCAGTAGGGAGGAGAGGTCGGCAGGGAGGAATCAGCCCCAGCATTTT CASREERSAGRNQPQHF
TRBJ2-3 NA TRBV5-5 NA TGTGCCAGCAGCCCGACGCCGGGCACAGATACGCAGTATTTT CASSPTPGTDTQYF
TRBJ2-2 NA TRBV24-1 NA TGTGCCACCAGTGAACCCCGCCAGGGGACCGGGGAGCTGTTTTTT CATSEPRQGTGELFF